The clone carrying this T cell receptor beta chain appeared a few times. The antigen remains unidentified. Sequencing libraries for TCR beta were prepared with iRepertoire HTBI primers and Arm-PCR of CDR3 regions. TCRdb ran MiXCR on the multiplex PCR reads and lists one entry per CDR3 protein. Among roughly 490,000 distinct CDR3 sequences listed, roughly 22% were seen once. Time point given: persistent/refractory GD, antithyroid drugs over 5 years with positive TRAb. Generation of the TCR library employed RNA extracted from PBMCs. This sample was included in a study of regulatory T cells in long-lasting Graves disease. The V gene's germline CDR1 is ENHRY and CDR2 SYGVKD. V gave up 4 bases and J gave up 0 bases, with 16 bases separating them. This CDR3 is built from 17 residues. Findings and caveats of the study: Accuracy was perhaps lowered by the small sample size.

The chain is built from TRBV10-3 and TRBJ1-3; D not certain. The sequence was obtained from a female donor with Graves disease. Sequencing used peripheral blood mononuclear cells (PBMCs), obtained when the disease was refractory, from a patient treated with antithyroid drugs. The CDR3 nucleotides read TGTGCCATCAGTGGAGGGCCAGGAACAGACTCTGGAAACACCATATATTTT. Translation gives CAISGGPGTDSGNTIYF.